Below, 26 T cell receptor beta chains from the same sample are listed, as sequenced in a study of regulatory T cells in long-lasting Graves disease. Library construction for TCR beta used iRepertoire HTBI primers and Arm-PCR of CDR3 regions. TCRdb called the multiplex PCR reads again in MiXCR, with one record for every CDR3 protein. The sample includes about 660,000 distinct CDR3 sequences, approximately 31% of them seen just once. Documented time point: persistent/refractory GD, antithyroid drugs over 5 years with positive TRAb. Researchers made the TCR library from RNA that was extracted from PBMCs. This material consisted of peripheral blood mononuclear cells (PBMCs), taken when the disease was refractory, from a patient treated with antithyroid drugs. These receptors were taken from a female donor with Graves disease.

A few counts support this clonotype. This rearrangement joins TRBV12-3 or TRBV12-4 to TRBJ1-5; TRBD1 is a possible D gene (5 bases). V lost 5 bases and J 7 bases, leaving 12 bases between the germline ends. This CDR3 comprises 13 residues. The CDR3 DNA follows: TGTGCCAGCAGTCTAGACAGACGACAGCCCCAGCATTTT. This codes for CASSLDRRQPQHF.

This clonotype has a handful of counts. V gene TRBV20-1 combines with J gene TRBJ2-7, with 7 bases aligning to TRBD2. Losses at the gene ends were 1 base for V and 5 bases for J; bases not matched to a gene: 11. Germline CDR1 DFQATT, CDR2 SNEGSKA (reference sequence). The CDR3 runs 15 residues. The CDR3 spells CSARALSGRVHEQYF. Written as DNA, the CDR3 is TGCAGTGCTAGAGCATTAAGTGGGAGGGTCCACGAGCAGTACTTC.

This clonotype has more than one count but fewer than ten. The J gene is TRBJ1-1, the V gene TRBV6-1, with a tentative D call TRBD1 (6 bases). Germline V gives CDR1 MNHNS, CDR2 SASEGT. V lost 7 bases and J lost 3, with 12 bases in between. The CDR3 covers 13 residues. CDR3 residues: CASTRRTDTEAFF. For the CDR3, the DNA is TGTGCCAGCACCCGCCGGACAGACACTGAAGCTTTCTTT.

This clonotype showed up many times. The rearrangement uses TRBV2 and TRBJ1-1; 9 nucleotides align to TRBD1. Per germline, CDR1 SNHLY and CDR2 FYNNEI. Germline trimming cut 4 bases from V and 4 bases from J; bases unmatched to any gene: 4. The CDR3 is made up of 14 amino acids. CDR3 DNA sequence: TGTGCCAGCAGTGGTTGGACAGGGGCCACTGAAGCTTTCTTT. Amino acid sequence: CASSGWTGATEAFF. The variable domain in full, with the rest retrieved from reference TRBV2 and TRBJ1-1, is EPEVTQTPSHQVTQMGQEVILRCVPISNHLYFYWYRQILGQKVEFLVSFYNNEISEKSEIFDDQFSVERPDGSNFTLKIRSTKLEDSAMYFCASSGWTGATEAFFGQGTRLTVV.

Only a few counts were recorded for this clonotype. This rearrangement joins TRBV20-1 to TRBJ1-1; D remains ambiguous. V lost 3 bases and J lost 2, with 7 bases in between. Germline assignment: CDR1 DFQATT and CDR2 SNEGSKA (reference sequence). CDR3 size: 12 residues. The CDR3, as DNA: TGCAGTGCTAGTCCCACCAACACTGAAGCTTTCTTT. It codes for CSASPTNTEAFF.

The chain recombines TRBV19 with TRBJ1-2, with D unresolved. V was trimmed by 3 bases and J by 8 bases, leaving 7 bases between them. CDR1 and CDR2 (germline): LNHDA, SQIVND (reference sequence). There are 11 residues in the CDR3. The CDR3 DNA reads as TGTGCCAGTAGTATGGAAGGAGGCTACACCTTC. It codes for CASSMEGGYTF.

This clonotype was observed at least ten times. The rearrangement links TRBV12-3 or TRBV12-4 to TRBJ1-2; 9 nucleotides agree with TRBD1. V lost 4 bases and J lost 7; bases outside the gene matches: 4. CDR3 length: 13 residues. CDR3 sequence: CASSYGTGSGYTF. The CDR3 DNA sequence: TGTGCCAGCAGTTATGGGACAGGGTCTGGCTACACCTTC.

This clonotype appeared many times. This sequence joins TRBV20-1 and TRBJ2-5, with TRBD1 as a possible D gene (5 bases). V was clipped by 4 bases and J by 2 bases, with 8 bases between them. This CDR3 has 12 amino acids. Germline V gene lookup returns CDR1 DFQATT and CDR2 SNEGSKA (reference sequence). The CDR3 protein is CSAIQGQETQYF. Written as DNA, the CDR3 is TGCAGTGCTATCCAGGGACAAGAGACCCAGTACTTC.

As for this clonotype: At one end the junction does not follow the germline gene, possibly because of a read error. The CDR3 here is CASSYVLGGLTEALF. CDR3 in DNA: TGTGCCAGCAGTTACGTGCTAGGGGGCTTAACTGAAGCTCTCTTT. The rearrangement links TRBV6-5 to TRBJ1-1, with TRBD1 matching over 7 bases. This CDR3 is 15 amino acids long. Looked up from germline, CDR1 is MNHEY and CDR2 is SVGAGI.

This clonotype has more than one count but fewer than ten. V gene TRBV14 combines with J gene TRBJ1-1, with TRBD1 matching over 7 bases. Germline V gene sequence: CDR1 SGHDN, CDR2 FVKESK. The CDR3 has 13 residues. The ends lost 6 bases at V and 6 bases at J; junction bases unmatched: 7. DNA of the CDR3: TGTGCCAGCAGGGTAACAGGGGACGCTGAAGCTTTCTTT. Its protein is CASRVTGDAEAFF. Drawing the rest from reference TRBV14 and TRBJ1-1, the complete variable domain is EAGVTQFPSHSVIEKGQTVTLRCDPISGHDNLYWYRRVMGKEIKFLLHFVKESKQDESGMPNNRFLAERTGGTYSTLKVQPAELEDSGVYFCASRVTGDAEAFFGQGTRLTVV.

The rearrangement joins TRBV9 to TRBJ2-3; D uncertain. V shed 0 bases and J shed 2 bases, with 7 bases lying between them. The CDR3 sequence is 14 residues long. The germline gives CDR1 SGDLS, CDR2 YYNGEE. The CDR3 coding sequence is TGTGCCAGCAGCGTAGCGTCCCCCACAGATACGCAGTATTTT. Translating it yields CASSVASPTDTQYF.

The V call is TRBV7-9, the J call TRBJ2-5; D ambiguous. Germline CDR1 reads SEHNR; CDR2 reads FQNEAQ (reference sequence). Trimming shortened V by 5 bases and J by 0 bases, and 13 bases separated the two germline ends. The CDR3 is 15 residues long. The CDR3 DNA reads TGTGCCAGCAGCCCCGAAGGACCATACCAAGAGACCCAGTACTTC. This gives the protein CASSPEGPYQETQYF.

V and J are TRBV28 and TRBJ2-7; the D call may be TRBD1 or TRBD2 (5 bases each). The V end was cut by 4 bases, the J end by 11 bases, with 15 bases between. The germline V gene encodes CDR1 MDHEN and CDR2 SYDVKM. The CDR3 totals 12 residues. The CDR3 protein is CASSYQGPVEYF. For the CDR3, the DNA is TGTGCCAGCAGTTACCAGGGACCTGTGGAGTACTTC.

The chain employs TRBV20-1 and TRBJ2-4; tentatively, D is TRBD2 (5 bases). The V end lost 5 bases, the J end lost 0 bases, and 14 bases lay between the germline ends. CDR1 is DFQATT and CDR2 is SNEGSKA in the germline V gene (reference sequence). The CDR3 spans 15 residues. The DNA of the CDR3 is TGCAGTGCTTTCCCTAGCAACTTAGCCAAAAACATTCAGTACTTC. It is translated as CSAFPSNLAKNIQYF.

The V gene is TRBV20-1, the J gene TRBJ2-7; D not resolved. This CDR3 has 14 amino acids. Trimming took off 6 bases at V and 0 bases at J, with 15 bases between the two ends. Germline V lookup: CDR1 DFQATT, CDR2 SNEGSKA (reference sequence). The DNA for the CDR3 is TGCAGTGCCAACCCTCTGTACAGCTCCTACGAGCAGTACTTC. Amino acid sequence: CSANPLYSSYEQYF.

This CDR3 is CASRLDSLNTEAFF. The CDR3 DNA reads as TGTGCCAGCAGGCTTGACAGTTTGAACACTGAAGCTTTCTTT. J is TRBJ1-1 and V is TRBV6-1; maybe TRBD1 (5 bases). Germline V gives CDR1 MNHNS, CDR2 SASEGT. The V end was cut by 6 bases, the J end by 0 bases, with 11 bases between. The CDR3 is 14 amino acids.

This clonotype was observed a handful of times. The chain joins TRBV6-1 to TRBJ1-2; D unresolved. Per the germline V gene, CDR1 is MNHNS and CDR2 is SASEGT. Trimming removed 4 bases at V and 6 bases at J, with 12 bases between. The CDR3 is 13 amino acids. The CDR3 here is CASSAERRDGYTF. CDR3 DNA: TGTGCCAGCAGTGCGGAACGGAGAGATGGCTACACCTTC.

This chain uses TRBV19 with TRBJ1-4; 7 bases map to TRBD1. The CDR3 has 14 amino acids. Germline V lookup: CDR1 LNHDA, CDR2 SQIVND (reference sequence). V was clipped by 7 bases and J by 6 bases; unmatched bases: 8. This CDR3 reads CASTPQGWDEKLFF. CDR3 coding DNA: TGTGCCAGTACCCCACAGGGGTGGGATGAAAAACTGTTTTTT.

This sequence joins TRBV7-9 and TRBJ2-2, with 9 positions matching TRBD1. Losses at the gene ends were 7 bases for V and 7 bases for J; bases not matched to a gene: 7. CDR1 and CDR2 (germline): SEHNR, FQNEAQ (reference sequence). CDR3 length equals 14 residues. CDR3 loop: CASTLGQGNGELFF. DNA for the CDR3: TGTGCCAGCACCTTGGGACAGGGTAACGGGGAGCTGTTTTTT.

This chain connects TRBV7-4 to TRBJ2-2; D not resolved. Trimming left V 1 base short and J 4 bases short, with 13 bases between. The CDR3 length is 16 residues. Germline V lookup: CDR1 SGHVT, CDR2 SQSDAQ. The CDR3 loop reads CASSLGDCVITGELFF. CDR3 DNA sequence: TGTGCCAGCAGCTTAGGTGATTGTGTCATCACCGGGGAGCTGTTTTTT.

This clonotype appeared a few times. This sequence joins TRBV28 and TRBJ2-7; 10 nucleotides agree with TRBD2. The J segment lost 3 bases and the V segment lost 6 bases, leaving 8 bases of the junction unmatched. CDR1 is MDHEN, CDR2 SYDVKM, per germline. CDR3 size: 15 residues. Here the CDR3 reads CASRYEREGHYEQYF. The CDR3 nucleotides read TGTGCCAGCAGATATGAGCGGGAGGGCCACTACGAGCAGTACTTC.

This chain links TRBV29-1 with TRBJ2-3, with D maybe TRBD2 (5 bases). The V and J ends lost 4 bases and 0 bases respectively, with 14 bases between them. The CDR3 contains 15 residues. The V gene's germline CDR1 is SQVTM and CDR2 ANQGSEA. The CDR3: CSVGGSVASTDTQYF. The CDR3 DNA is TGCAGCGTTGGCGGTAGCGTAGCTAGCACAGATACGCAGTATTTT.

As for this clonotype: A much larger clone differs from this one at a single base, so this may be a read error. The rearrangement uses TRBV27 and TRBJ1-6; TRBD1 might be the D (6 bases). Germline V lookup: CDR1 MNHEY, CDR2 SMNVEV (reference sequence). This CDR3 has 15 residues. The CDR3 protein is CVSSETGHYNSPLHF. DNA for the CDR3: TGTGTCAGCAGCGAAACGGGACATTATAATTCACCCCTCCACTTT.

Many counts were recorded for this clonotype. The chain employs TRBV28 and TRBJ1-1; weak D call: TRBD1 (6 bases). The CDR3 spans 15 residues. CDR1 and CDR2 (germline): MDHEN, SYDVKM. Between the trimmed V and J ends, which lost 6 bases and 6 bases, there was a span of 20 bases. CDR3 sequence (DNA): TGTGCCAGCAGGCCTCACGGGGGGCGCAGCTCTGAAGCTTTCTTT. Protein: CASRPHGGRSSEAFF. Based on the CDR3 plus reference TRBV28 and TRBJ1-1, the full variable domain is DVKVTQSSRYLVKRTGEKVFLECVQDMDHENMFWYRQDPGLGLRLIYFSYDVKMKEKGDIPEGYSVSREKKERFSLILESASTNQTSMYLCASRPHGGRSSEAFFGQGTRLTVV.

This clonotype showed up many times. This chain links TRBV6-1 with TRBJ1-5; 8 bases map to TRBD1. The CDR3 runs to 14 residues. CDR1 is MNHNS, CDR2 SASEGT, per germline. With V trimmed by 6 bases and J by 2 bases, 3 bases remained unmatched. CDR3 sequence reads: CASSPTGGNQPQHF. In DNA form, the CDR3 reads TGTGCCAGCAGCCCGACAGGGGGCAATCAGCCCCAGCATTTT.

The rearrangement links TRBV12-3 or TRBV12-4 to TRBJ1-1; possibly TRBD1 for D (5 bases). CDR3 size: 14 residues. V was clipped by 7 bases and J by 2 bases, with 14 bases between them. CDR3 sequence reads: CASKTRQGNTEAFF. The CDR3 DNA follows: TGTGCCAGCAAAACAAGGCAGGGTAACACTGAAGCTTTCTTT.